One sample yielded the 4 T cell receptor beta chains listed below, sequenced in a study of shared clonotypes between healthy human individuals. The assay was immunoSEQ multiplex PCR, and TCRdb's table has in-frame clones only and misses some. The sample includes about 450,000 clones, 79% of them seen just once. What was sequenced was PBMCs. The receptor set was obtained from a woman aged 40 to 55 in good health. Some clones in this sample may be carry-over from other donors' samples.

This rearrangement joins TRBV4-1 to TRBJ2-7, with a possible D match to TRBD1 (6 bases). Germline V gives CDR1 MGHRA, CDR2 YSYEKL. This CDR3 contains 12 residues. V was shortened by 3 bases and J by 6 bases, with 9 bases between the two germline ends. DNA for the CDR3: TGCGCCAGCAGCCACAGGGGCGGCGAGCAGTACTTC. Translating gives CASSHRGGEQYF.

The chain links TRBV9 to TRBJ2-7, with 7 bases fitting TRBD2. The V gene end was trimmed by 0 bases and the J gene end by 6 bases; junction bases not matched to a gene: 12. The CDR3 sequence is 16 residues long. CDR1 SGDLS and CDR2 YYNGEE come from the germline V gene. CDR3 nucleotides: TGTGCCAGCAGCGTAGGTGGGAGGGGCCAGTGGAGCGAGCAGTACTTC. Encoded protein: CASSVGGRGQWSEQYF.

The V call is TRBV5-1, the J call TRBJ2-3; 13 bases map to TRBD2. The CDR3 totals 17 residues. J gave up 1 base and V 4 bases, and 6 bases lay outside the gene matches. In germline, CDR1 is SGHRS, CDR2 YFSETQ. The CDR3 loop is CASSKAGTSGGTDTQYF. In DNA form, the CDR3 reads TGCGCCAGCAGCAAAGCTGGGACTAGCGGGGGCACAGATACGCAGTATTTT.

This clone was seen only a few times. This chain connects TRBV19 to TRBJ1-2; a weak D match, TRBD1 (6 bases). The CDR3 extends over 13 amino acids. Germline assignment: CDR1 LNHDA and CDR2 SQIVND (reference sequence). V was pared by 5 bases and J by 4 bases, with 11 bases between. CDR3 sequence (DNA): TGTGCCAGTAGTGCTCTGGACAGCTATGGCTACACCTTC. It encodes CASSALDSYGYTF.